The clone carrying this TCR beta chain was seen ten or more times. The data were obtained in a study of T-cell reconstitution after alpha-beta-depleted transplantation in children. Unique molecular identifiers were used to barcode this TCRbeta library. TCRdb re-analysed the PCR reads in MiXCR, keeping a single row per CDR3 protein. The repertoire holds about 640,000 distinct CDR3 sequences, with around 13% as singletons. This material consisted of PBMCs, mostly from graft donor cells, taken 360 days after TCRalphabeta/CD19-depleted stem cell transplant. The source of this sequence is a male patient between 10 and 17 years old who had a stem cell transplant for acute myeloid leukemia, so the T cells may come from the graft donor.

Here the CDR3 reads CSASPLAGVRETQYF. The CDR3 coding sequence is TGCAGTGCTAGTCCCCTAGCGGGAGTACGGGAGACCCAGTACTTC. The chain is built from TRBV20-1 and TRBJ2-5; 10 bases are a match to TRBD2. Germline CDR1 reads DFQATT; CDR2 reads SNEGSKA (reference sequence). The CDR3 is made up of 15 amino acids. V was clipped by 3 bases and J by 5 bases; unmatched bases: 9.